The clone carrying this T cell receptor beta chain was found many times. Its specificity is not known. This sample is part of a study of T cells after yellow fever vaccination. The CDR3 has 14 residues. V was clipped by 2 bases and J by 0 bases, with 8 bases between them. The germline V gene has CDR1 MNHEY and CDR2 SMNVEV (reference sequence). Study results and caveats: Relatively few clonotypes were ones that appeared in both CD4 and CD8 compartments.

The 5'RACE template-switching step produced TCR cDNA and added a universal primer site and UMIs. TCRdb passed the 5' RACE reads through MiXCR, listing each CDR3 protein once. Counted here are 600,000 to 750,000 distinct CDR3 sequences, 9% to 15% occurring once; the ten biggest clones make up just under 15%. The sample was PBMCs, taken on the day of the yellow fever booster vaccination. This chain uses TRBV27 with TRBJ2-7; D is unresolved. The receptor was isolated from a man younger than 45 who received the YFV17D yellow fever vaccine. The chain's CDR3 is CASSLLASSYEQYF. The CDR3 DNA follows: TGTGCCAGCAGTTTACTGGCCAGCTCCTACGAGCAGTACTTC.